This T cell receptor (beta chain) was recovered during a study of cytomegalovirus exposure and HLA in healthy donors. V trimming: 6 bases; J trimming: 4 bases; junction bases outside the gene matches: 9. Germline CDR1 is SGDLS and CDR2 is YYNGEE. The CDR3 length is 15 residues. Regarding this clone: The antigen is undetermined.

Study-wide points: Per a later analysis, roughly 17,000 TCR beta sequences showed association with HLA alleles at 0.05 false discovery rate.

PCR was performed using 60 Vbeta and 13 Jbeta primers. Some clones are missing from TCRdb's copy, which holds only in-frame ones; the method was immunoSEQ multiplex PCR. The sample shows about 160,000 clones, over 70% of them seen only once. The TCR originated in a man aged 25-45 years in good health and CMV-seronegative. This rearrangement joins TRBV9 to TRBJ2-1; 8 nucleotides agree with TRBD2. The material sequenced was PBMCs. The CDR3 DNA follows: TGTGCCAGCACGGGGGGGGAATCCCGATACAATGAGCAGTTCTTC. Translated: CASTGGESRYNEQFF.